This entry is about one T cell receptor beta chain. This entry belongs to a study of CD8 T cells in Susac syndrome. Random hexamers were used to reverse transcribe about 0.45 to 1 ug of RNA. immunoSEQ multiplex PCR amplified TCR beta CDR3 across 54 Vbeta, 13 Jbeta. A single record per CDR3 protein comes from TCRdb applying MiXCR to the immunoSEQ multiplex PCR reads. The sample yields 300,000 to 350,000 distinct CDR3 sequences, 92% seen once. Germline lookup yields CDR1 MNHEY and CDR2 SMNVEV (reference sequence). CDR3 length: 14 amino acids. The V and J ends lost 8 bases and 0 bases, in that order; junction bases with no gene match: 4. The multiple sclerosis control group was made up of treatment-naive patients with stable or active relapsing-remitting disease. TEMRA cells were FACS-enriched and CD8+ and CD4+ T cells negatively isolated.

The sample was CD4+ T cells from PBMCs. This TCR came from a human donor with multiple sclerosis. This sequence joins TRBV27 and TRBJ2-3, with 8 positions matching TRBD1. The CDR3 nucleotides are TGTGCCAGCGCCTGGACAGGGAGCACAGATACGCAGTATTTT. It is translated as CASAWTGSTDTQYF.